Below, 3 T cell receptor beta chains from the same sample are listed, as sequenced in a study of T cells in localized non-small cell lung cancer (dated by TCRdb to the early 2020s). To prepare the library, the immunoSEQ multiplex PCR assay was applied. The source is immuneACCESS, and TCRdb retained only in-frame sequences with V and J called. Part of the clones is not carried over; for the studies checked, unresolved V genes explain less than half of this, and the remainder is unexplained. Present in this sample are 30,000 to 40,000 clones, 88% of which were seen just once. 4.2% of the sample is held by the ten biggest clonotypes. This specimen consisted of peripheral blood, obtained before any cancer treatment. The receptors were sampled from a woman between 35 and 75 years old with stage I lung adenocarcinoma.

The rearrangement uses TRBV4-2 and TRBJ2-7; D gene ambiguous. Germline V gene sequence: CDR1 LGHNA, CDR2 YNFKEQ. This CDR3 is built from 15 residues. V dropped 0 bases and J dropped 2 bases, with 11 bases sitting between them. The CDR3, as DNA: TGTGCCAGCAGCCAAGATCAAGGAATTACCTACGAGCAGTACTTC. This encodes CASSQDQGITYEQYF.

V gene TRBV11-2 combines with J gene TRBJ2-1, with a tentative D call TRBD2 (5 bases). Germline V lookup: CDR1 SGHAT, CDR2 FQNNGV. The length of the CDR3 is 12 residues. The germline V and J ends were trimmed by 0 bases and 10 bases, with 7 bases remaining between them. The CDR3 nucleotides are TGTGCCAGCAGCTTAGATCGCGGGGAGCAGTTCTTC. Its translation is CASSLDRGEQFF.

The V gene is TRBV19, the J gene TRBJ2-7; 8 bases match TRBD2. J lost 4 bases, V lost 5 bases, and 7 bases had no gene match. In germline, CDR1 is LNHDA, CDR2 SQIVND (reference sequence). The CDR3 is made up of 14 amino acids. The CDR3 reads CASSQAGTSYEQYF. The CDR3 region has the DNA TGTGCCAGTAGTCAGGCCGGGACTAGTTACGAGCAGTACTTC.